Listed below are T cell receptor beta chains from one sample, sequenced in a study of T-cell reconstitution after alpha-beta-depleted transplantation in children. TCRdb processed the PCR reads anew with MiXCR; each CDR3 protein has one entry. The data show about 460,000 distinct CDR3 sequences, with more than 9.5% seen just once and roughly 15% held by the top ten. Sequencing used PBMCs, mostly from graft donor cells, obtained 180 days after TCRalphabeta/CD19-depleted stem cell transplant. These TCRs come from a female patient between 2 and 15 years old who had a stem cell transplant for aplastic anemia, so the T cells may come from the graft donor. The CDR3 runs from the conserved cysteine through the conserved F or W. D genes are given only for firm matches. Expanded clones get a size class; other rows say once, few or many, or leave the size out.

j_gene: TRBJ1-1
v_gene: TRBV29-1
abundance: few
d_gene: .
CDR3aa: CSVEVLGVNTEAFF
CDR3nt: TGCAGCGTTGAAGTCTTGGGGGTCAACACTGAAGCTTTCTTT

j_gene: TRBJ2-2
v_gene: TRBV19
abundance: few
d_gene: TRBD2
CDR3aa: CASSWGAGVGTGELFF
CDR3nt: TGTGCCAGTAGTTGGGGAGCGGGAGTAGGCACCGGGGAGCTGTTTTTT

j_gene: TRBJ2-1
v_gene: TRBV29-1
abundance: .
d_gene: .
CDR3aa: CSVVGGGSSYNEQFF
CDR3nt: TGCAGCGTTGTAGGGGGTGGAAGCTCCTACAATGAGCAGTTCTTC

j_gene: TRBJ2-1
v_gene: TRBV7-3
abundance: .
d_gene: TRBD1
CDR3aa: CASSSTGTSRGTYNEQFF
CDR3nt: TGTGCCAGCAGCTCGACAGGGACCTCGAGGGGCACCTACAATGAGCAGTTCTTC

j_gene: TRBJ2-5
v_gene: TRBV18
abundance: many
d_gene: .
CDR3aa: CASSSRHQETQYF
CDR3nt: TGTGCCAGCTCATCACGCCATCAAGAGACCCAGTACTTC

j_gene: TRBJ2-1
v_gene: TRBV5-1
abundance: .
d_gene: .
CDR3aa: CASSLTGPYYNKQFF
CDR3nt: TGCGCCAGCAGCTTGACCGGGCCGTACTACAATAAGCAGTTCTTC

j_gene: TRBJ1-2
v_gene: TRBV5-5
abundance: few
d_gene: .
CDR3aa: CASGGVPQNYGYTF
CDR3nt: TGTGCCAGCGGTGGGGTCCCACAGAACTATGGCTACACCTTC

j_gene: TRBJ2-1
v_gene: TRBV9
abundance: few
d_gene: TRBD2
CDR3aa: CASSVEDSGSSYNEQFF
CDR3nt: TGTGCCAGCAGCGTAGAGGATAGCGGGAGCTCCTACAATGAGCAGTTCTTC

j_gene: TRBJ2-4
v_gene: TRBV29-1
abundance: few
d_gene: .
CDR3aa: CSVVLGQWIAKNIQYF
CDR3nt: TGCAGCGTTGTATTGGGGCAGTGGATAGCCAAAAACATTCAGTACTTC

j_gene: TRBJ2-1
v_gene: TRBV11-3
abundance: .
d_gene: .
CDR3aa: CASSLESARVYNEQFF
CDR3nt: TGTGCCAGCAGCTTAGAGTCGGCGCGGGTATACAATGAGCAGTTCTTC

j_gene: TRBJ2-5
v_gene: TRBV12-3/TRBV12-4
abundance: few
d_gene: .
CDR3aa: CASSPWTDAETQYF
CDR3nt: TGTGCCAGCAGTCCCTGGACAGACGCAGAGACCCAGTACTTC

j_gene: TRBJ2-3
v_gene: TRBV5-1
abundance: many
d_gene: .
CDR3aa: CASSLGSTDTQYF
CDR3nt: TGTGCCAGCAGCCTCGGGAGCACAGATACGCAGTATTTT

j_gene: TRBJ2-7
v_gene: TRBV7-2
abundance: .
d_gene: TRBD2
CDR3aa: CASSLGLAQDEQYF
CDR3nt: TGTGCCAGCAGCTTAGGACTAGCCCAAGACGAGCAGTACTTC

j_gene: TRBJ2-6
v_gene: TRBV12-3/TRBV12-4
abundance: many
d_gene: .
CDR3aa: CASSFTGANVLTF
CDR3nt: TGTGCCAGCAGTTTTACCGGGGCCAACGTCCTGACTTTC

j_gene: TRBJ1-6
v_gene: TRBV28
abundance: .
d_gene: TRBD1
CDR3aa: CASSSPQMTGGNSPLHF
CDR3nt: TGTGCCAGCAGTTCCCCCCAAATGACAGGGGGAAATTCACCCCTCCACTTT

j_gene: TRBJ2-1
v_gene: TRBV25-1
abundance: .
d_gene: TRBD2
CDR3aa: CASSEQRREGRYNEQFF
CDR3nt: TGTGCCAGCAGTGAACAGAGGCGGGAGGGCAGGTACAATGAGCAGTTCTTC

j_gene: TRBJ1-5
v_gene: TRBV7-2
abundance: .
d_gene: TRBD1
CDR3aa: CASSLPGQGQPQHF
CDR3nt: TGTGCCAGCAGCTTACCGGGACAGGGTCAGCCCCAGCATTTT

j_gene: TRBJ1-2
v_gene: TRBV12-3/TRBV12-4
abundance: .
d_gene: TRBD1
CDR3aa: CASGYFGQVYGYTF
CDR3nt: TGTGCCAGCGGATACTTTGGACAGGTCTATGGCTACACCTTC

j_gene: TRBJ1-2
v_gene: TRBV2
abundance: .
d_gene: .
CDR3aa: CASMVNYGYTF
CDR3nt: TGTGCCAGCATGGTTAACTATGGCTACACCTTC

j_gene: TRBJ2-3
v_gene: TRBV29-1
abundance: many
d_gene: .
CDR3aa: CSVLTDTQYF
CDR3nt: TGCAGCGTTTTGACAGATACGCAGTATTTT

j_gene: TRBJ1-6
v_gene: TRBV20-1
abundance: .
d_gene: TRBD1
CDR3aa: CSASGQGGDSPLHF
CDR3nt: TGCAGTGCATCTGGACAGGGGGGAGATTCACCCCTCCACTTT

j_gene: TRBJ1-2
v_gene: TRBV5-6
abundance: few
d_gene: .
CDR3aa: CASSLVGRKDFGYTF
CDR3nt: TGTGCCAGCAGCTTGGTGGGCAGAAAGGACTTTGGCTACACCTTC

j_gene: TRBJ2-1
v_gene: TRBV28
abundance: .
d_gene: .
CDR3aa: CASSFGTHNEQFF
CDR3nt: TGTGCCAGCAGTTTCGGGACACACAATGAGCAGTTCTTC

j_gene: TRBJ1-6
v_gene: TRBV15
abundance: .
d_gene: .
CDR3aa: CATKQGLTPLHF
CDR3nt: TGTGCCACCAAACAGGGCTTGACACCCCTCCACTTT

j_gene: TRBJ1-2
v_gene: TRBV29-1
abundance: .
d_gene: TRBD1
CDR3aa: CSVEDDRGSYGYTF
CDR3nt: TGCAGCGTTGAAGATGACAGGGGGAGCTATGGCTACACCTTC

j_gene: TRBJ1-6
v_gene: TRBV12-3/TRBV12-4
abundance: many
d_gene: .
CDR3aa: CASSLNQAKGNSPLHF
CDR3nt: TGTGCCAGCAGTTTAAACCAGGCGAAGGGGAATTCACCCCTCCACTTT

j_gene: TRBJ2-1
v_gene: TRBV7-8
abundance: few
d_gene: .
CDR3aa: CASSLWAGGWEGVQFF
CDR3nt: TGTGCCAGCAGCTTATGGGCAGGGGGTTGGGAGGGAGTGCAGTTCTTC

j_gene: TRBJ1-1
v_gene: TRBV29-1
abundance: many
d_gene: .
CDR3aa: CSVVMGRVNTEAFF
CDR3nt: TGCAGCGTAGTGATGGGGCGAGTGAACACTGAAGCTTTCTTT

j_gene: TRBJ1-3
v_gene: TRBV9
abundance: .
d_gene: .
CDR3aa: CASSVTSGNTIYF
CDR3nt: TGTGCCAGCAGCGTAACCTCTGGAAACACCATATATTTT

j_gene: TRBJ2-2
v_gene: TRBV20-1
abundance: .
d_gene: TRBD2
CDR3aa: CSARALLAGGRVDIGELFF
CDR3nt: TGCAGTGCTAGAGCGTTACTAGCGGGAGGGCGGGTTGACATCGGGGAGCTGTTTTTT

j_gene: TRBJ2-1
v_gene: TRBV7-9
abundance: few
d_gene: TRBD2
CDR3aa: CASSLASGTNLRNEQFF
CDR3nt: TGTGCCAGCAGCTTAGCTAGCGGGACCAACCTTCGCAATGAGCAGTTCTTC

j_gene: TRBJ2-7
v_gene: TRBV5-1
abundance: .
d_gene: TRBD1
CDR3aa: CASSLVQGVSEQYF
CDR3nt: TGCGCCAGCAGCTTAGTGCAGGGGGTTAGCGAGCAGTACTTC

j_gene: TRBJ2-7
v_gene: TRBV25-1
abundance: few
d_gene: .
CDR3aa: CATEGGRYEQYF
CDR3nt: TGTGCCACGGAGGGAGGACGCTACGAGCAGTACTTC

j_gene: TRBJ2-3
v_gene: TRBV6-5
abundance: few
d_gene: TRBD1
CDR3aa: CASSYPQGDEDTQYF
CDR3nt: TGTGCCAGCAGTTACCCACAGGGGGATGAGGATACGCAGTATTTT

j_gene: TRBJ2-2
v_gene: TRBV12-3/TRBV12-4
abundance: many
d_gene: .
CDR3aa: CASRGGDNSYTGELFF
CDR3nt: TGTGCCAGCAGAGGGGGGGACAATTCCTACACCGGGGAGCTGTTTTTT

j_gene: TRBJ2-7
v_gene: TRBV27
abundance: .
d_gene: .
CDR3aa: CASSLWGLPKPYEQYF
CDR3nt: TGTGCCAGCAGTTTATGGGGGCTTCCTAAACCCTACGAGCAGTACTTC

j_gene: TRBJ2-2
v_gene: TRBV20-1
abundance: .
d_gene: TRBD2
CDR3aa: CSAIGLGGAGDLFF
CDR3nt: TGCAGTGCTATAGGACTAGGTGGTGCCGGGGACCTGTTTTTT

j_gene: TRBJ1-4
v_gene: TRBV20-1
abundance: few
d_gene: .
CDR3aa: CSASVGAQVSGKLFF
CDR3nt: TGCAGTGCTAGTGTCGGGGCCCAGGTTTCAGGAAAACTGTTTTTT